Each of the 8 T cell receptor beta chains below was sequenced from the same sample in a study of shared clonotypes between healthy human individuals. Generated by immunoSEQ multiplex PCR, the TCRdb table keeps only in-frame clones and is missing some. The sample records about 2.3 million clones, approximately 95% being singletons. Source material: naive CD4+ T cells from PBMCs. Subset meaning: CD45RA+ positively selected. The source is a man aged 18 to 35 in good health. Some clones in this sample may be carry-over from other donors' samples.

The chain employs TRBV6-6 and TRBJ2-7; D gene uncertain. Germline V gives CDR1 MNHNY, CDR2 SVGAGI (reference sequence). The CDR3 runs 12 residues. Trimming cost V 2 bases and J 5 bases, with 7 bases left between them. In nucleotides, the CDR3 is TGTGCCAGCAGTTACAAGGTCGACGAGCAGTACTTC. Protein sequence: CASSYKVDEQYF.

The genes are TRBV7-9 and TRBJ1-4, with D unresolved. CDR1 and CDR2 from the germline V gene are SEHNR and FQNEAQ (reference sequence). CDR3 length equals 11 residues. V lost 4 bases to trimming and J lost 8 bases, with 5 bases between them. The CDR3 region is CASSSLEKLFF. The CDR3, as DNA: TGTGCCAGCAGCTCCCTCGAAAAACTGTTTTTT.

The table lists this clone with a count of one. CDR3 DNA: TGTGCCAGCAAATTACAGGGTTGGCACACTGAAGCTTTCTTT. Protein sequence: CASKLQGWHTEAFF. This chain links TRBV6-1 with TRBJ1-1, with D tentatively TRBD1 (6 bases). The CDR3 spans 14 residues. Trimming left V 7 bases short and J 3 bases short, with 15 bases between. Looked up from germline, CDR1 is MNHNS and CDR2 is SASEGT.

V is TRBV11-2 and J is TRBJ2-7; D gene ambiguous. The length of the CDR3 is 13 residues. V lost 0 bases, J lost 6 bases, and 9 bases lay in between. The germline gives CDR1 SGHAT, CDR2 FQNNGV. The CDR3 DNA reads as TGTGCCAGCAGCTTAGAAGGAATAGGCGAGCAGTACTTC. Translation: CASSLEGIGEQYF.

The chain joins TRBV28 to TRBJ1-4, with TRBD1 matching 7 bases. J was trimmed by 2 bases and V by 3 bases; bases with no gene match: 3. The CDR3 consists of 15 residues. From germline, CDR1 is MDHEN and CDR2 SYDVKM. The CDR3: CASSFDRATNEKLFF. The CDR3 DNA follows: TGTGCCAGCAGTTTCGACAGGGCGACTAATGAAAAACTGTTTTTT.

This chain links TRBV27 with TRBJ2-2; 7 nucleotides align to TRBD1. The CDR3 has 13 amino acids. Germline assignment: CDR1 MNHEY and CDR2 SMNVEV (reference sequence). Trimming removed 5 bases from V and 6 bases from J; junction bases left unmatched: 3. This CDR3 reads CASSDRAAGELFF. In nucleotides, the CDR3 is TGTGCCAGCAGTGACAGGGCCGCCGGGGAGCTGTTTTTT.

The chain has TRBV25-1 and TRBJ1-4, with D possibly being TRBD1 (6 bases). Trimming removed 1 base at V and 10 bases at J, with 16 bases between. The CDR3 is made up of 15 amino acids. CDR1 and CDR2 (germline): MGHDK, SYGVNS. The chain's CDR3 is CASSESGAFVPKLFF. CDR3 in DNA: TGTGCCAGCAGTGAATCGGGGGCTTTCGTCCCAAAACTGTTTTTT.

J is TRBJ2-7 and V is TRBV7-2, with D tentatively TRBD2 (7 bases). Trimming removed 1 base from V and 0 bases from J, with 16 bases in between. CDR1 and CDR2 (germline): SGHTA, FQGNSA. The CDR3 is made up of 17 amino acids. CDR3 nucleotides: TGTGCCAGCAGCTTAGAACGGGGGCGGGGGATCTCCTACGAGCAGTACTTC. This sequence encodes CASSLERGRGISYEQYF.